This is a list of T cell receptor beta chains from one sample in a study of blood T cells in healthy people across ages. A single record per CDR3 protein comes from TCRdb applying MiXCR to the 5' RACE reads. The table includes some 1.5 million distinct CDR3 sequences, 42% detected once. Sequencing used blood. These receptors were obtained from a woman aged 18-30 years in good health. Each CDR3 is given with its conserved first and last residue. Each record gives: V gene, clone size, J gene, D gene, CDR3 DNA, CDR3 protein. The D gene is left open where the match is weak. Clone size is given for some rows only: seen once, a few or many times, or a class if the clone is expanded.

>TRBV5-1|few|TRBJ2-3|TRBD1
TGCGCCAGCAGCGTGGACAGGGCAAGCACAGATACGCAGTATTTT
CASSVDRASTDTQYF
>TRBV9|NA|TRBJ1-6|NA
TGTGCCAGCAGCCAAAGAGCAGGGATCGATTCACCCCTCCACTTT
CASSQRAGIDSPLHF
>TRBV4-1|NA|TRBJ1-4|NA
TGCGCCAGCAGCCAAGAACAGGGTAGTGAAAAACTGTTTTTT
CASSQEQGSEKLFF
>TRBV6-1|NA|TRBJ2-7|TRBD2
TGTGCCAGCAGTGAAGTGGGGGGGTCCTACAATGAGCAGTACTTC
CASSEVGGSYNEQYF
>TRBV20-1|NA|TRBJ2-7|NA
TGCAGTGCTAGAGGGCCCCATGAGGGAGTCTACGAGCAGTACTTC
CSARGPHEGVYEQYF
>TRBV2|once|TRBJ1-6|NA
TGTGCCAGCAGTGACCCCCCAGGCTTAGGCTCCTATAATTCACCCCTCCACTTT
CASSDPPGLGSYNSPLHF
>TRBV15|NA|TRBJ2-3|NA
TGTGCCACCAGCAGATCGCGCAGTTCCCTGGGCGGCGCAGATACGCAGTATTTT
CATSRSRSSLGGADTQYF
>TRBV2|NA|TRBJ1-4|TRBD1
TGTGCCAGCAACAACGGACAGGGGAATGAAAAACTGTTTTTT
CASNNGQGNEKLFF
>TRBV29-1|NA|TRBJ2-3|TRBD1
TGCAGCGTTGAAGATGGATTCGGGACAGGGAGATTCACAGATACGCAGTATTTT
CSVEDGFGTGRFTDTQYF
>TRBV3-1|NA|TRBJ1-6|NA
TGTGCCAGCAGCCAGCAGGAACGTCTATTTCCCCTCCACTTT
CASSQQERLFPLHF
>TRBV12-3/TRBV12-4|NA|TRBJ2-5|NA
TGTGCCAGCAGCTTTGAGGGGGAGATCCAGTACTTC
CASSFEGEIQYF